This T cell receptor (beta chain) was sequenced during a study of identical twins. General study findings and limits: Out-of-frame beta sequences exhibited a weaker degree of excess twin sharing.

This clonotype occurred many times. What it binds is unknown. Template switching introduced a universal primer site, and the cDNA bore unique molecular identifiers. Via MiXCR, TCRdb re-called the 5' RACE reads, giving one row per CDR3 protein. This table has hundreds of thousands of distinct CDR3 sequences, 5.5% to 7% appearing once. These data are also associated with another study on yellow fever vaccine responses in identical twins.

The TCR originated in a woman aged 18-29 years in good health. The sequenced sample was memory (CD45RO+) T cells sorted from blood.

Here the CDR3 DNA reads TGTGCCAGCAGCCAAGATTTGCCAATGAGCTCCTACAATGAGCAGTTCTTC. This sequence encodes CASSQDLPMSSYNEQFF. The chain employs TRBV3-1 and TRBJ2-1; D gene uncertain. The CDR3 totals 17 residues. Per germline, CDR1 LGHDT and CDR2 YNNKEL (reference sequence). The V end was cut by 0 bases, the J end by 0 bases, with 12 bases between.